This T cell receptor beta chain was identified during a study of immune characterization of retroperitoneal liposarcoma. Germline-derived CDR1 and CDR2 are LNHDA and SQIVND (reference sequence). The length of the CDR3 is 14 residues. Trimming removed 5 bases from V and 8 bases from J, with 16 bases in between. One entry per CDR3 protein results from TCRdb running MiXCR on the PCR reads. The profile shows some 10,000 distinct CDR3 sequences, under 30% of them singletons. This sequence was found in a male donor with retroperitoneal liposarcoma. V is TRBV19 and J is TRBJ2-1, with D possibly being TRBD1 (6 bases). The specimen sequenced was blood. CDR3 sequence reads: CASSGVPTGYEQFF. DNA of the CDR3: TGTGCCAGTAGTGGGGTACCGACAGGTTATGAGCAGTTCTTC.